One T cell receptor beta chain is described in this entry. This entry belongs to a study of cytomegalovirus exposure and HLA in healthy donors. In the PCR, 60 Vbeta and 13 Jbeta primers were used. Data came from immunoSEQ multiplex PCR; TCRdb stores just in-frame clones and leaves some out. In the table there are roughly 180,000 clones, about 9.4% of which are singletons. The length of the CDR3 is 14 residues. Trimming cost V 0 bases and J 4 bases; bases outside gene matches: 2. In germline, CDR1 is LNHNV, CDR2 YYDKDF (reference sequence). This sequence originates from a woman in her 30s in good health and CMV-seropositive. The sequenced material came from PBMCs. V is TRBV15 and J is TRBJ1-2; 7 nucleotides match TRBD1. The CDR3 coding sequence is TGTGCCACCAGCAGAGACAGGGGGATCTATGGCTACACCTTC. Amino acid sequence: CATSRDRGIYGYTF. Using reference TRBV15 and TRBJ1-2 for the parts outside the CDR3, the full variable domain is DAMVIQNPRYQVTQFGKPVTLSCSQTLNHNVMYWYQQKSSQAPKLLFHYYDKDFNNEADTPDNFQSRRPNTSFCFLDIRSPGLGDTAMYLCATSRDRGIYGYTFGSGTRLTVV.